The sequence of this T cell receptor (beta chain) was determined in a study of CD8 T cells in Susac syndrome. RNA was extracted with the RNeasy kit, and a quantity of 0.5 to 1 ug was reverse transcribed using random hexamers. The CDR3 of TCR beta was amplified by immunoSEQ multiplex PCR across 54 Vbeta and 13 Jbeta. TCRdb reprocessed the immunoSEQ multiplex PCR reads with MiXCR, giving one entry per CDR3 protein. Among more than 40,000 distinct CDR3 sequences, approximately 93% were seen once, and the ten largest hold more than 0.45%. Sequencing targeted TCR beta in blood CD8+ and CD4+ T cells. The TEMRA cells underwent FACS enrichment, while the CD8+ and CD4+ T cells underwent negative isolation. Germline values: CDR1 SQVTM, CDR2 ANQGSEA. The CDR3 has 13 residues. Trimming removed 7 bases from V and 5 bases from J; junction bases left unmatched: 6.

The V call is TRBV29-1, the J call TRBJ1-5, with 9 bases matching TRBD1. What was sequenced was CD8+ T cells from PBMCs. The origin of this receptor is a human donor in good health. CDR3 residues: CSARDREDQPQHF. In DNA form, the CDR3 reads TGCAGCGCCCGGGACAGGGAAGATCAGCCCCAGCATTTT. Based on the CDR3 plus reference TRBV29-1 and TRBJ1-5, the full variable domain is SAVISQKPSRDICQRGTSLTIQCQVDSQVTMMFWYRQQPGQSLTLIATANQGSEATYESGFVIDKFPISRPNLTFSTLTVSNMSPEDSSIYLCSARDREDQPQHFGDGTRLSIL.